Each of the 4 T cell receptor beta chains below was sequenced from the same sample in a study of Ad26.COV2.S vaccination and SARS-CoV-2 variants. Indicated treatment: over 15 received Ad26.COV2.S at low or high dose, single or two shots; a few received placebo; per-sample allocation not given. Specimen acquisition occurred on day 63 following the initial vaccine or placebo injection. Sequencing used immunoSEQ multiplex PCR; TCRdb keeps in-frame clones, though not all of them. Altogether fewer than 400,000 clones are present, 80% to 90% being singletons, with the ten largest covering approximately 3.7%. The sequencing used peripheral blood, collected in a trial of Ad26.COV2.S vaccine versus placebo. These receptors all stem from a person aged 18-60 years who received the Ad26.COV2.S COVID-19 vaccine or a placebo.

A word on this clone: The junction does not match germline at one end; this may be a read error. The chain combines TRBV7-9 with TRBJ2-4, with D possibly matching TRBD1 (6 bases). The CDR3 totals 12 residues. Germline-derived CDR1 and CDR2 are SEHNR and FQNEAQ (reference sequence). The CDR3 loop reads CASSTWDTGIHF. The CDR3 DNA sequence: TGTGCCAGCAGCACCTGGGACACCGGGATTCACTTC.

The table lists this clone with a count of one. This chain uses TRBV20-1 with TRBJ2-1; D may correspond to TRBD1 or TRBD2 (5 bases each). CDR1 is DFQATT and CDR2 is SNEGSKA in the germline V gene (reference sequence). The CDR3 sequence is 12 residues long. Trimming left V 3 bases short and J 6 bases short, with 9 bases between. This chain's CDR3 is CSASGDANEQFF. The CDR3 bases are TGCAGTGCTAGTGGGGACGCCAATGAGCAGTTCTTC.

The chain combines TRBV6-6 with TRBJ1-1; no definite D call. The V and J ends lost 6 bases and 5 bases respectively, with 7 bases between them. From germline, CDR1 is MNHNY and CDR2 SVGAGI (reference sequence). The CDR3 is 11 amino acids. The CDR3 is CASRGVTEAFF. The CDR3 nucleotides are TGTGCCAGCAGGGGAGTAACTGAAGCTTTCTTT.

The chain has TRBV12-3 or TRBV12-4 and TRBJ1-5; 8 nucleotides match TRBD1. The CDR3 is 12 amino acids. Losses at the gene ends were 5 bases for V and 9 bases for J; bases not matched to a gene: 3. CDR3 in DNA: TGTGCCAGCAGTCTGACAGGGGTGCCCCAGCATTTT. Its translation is CASSLTGVPQHF.